The rows below give T cell receptor beta chains drawn from one sample of a study of blood T cell repertoires in COVID-19. Measured with immunoSEQ multiplex PCR; TCRdb has only the in-frame clones, and not every one. This repertoire shows some 110,000 clones, approximately 72% found once; its top ten account for approximately 20%. Sequencing used peripheral blood. These receptor sequences come from a woman in her 70s with acute or convalescent COVID-19. Each CDR3 is given with its conserved first and last residue. The D gene is left open where the match is weak. Some rows mark clone size as missing; the rest say once, few, many or name a class of expanded clone.

TRBJ2-7 TRBV30 TRBD1 . CAWSGEQGSAYEQYF TGTGCCTGGAGTGGGGAACAGGGGAGCGCCTACGAGCAGTACTTC
TRBJ2-5 TRBV30 TRBD2 . CAWSVTSGGIGETQYF TGTGCCTGGAGTGTTACTAGCGGGGGGATCGGAGAGACCCAGTACTTC
TRBJ1-2 TRBV6-5 . few CASSLALQANYGYTF TGTGCCAGCAGTCTTGCGCTACAGGCGAACTATGGCTACACCTTC
TRBJ2-7 TRBV5-1 TRBD2 many CPRLRRWGGRGGEQYF TGCCCCCGCTTGCGCCGTTGGGGGGGCCGGGGGGGGGAGCAGTACTTC
TRBJ1-5 TRBV18 TRBD1 . CASSLTGDSNQPQHF TGTGCCAGCTCACTGACAGGGGATAGCAATCAGCCCCAGCATTTT
TRBJ2-2 TRBV11-2 TRBD2 . CASSPGLAGVTGELFF TGTGCCAGCAGCCCGGGACTAGCGGGGGTAACCGGGGAGCTGTTTTTT
TRBJ2-7 TRBV10-1 . . CASSDPLRPSGQYF TGCGCCAGCAGTGATCCACTAAGACCAAGCGGGCAGTACTTC
TRBJ2-7 TRBV9 . . CASSVAEGQYYEQYF TGTGCCAGCAGCGTAGCTGAAGGACAGTACTACGAGCAGTACTTC
TRBJ2-2 TRBV6-5 TRBD1 once CASTKGTGVTGELFF TGTGCCAGCACCAAGGGGACAGGGGTCACCGGGGAGCTGTTTTTT
TRBJ2-7 TRBV27 TRBD2 . CASKLAGVSYEQYF TGTGCCAGCAAACTAGCGGGGGTCTCCTACGAGCAGTACTTC
TRBJ2-3 TRBV6-5 . . CASSYGGGTDTQYF TGTGCCAGCAGTTACGGCGGGGGCACAGATACGCAGTATTTT
TRBJ2-1 TRBV11-3 . . CASSFGQGFYNEQFF TGTGCCAGCAGCTTCGGGCAGGGGTTCTACAATGAGCAGTTCTTC